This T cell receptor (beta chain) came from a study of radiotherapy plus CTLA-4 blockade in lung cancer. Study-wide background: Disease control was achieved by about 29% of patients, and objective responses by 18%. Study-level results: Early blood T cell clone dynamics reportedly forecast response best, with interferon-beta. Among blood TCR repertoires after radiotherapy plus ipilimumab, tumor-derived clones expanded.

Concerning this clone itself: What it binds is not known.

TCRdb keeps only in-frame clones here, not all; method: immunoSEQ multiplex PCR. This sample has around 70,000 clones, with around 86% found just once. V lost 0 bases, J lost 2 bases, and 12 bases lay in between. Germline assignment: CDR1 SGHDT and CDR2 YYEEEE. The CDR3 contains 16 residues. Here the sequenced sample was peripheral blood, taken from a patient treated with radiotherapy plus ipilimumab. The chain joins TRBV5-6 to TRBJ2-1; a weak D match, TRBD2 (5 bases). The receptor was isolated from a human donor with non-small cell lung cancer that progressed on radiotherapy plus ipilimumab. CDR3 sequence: CASSLGFLGTYNEQFF. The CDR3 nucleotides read TGTGCCAGCAGCTTGGGGTTTCTCGGGACCTACAATGAGCAGTTCTTC.